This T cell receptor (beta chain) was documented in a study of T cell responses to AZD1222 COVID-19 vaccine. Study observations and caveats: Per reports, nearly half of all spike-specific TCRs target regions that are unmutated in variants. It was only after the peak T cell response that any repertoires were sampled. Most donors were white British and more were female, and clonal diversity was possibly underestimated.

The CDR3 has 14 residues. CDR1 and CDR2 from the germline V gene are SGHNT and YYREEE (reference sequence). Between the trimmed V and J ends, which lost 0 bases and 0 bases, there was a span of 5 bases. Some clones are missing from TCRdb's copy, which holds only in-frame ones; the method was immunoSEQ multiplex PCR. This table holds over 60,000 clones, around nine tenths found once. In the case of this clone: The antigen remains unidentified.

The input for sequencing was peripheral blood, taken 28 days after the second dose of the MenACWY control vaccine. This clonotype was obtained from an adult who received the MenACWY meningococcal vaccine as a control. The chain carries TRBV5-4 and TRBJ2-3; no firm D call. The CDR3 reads CASSLGTSTDTQYF. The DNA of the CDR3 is TGTGCCAGCAGCTTGGGGACGAGCACAGATACGCAGTATTTT.